This TCR beta chain appears in the sequencing data of a study of T cell responses to AZD1222 COVID-19 vaccine. The CDR3 runs to 12 residues. The V end was cut by 3 bases, the J end by 6 bases, with 8 bases between. Sequencing used immunoSEQ multiplex PCR; TCRdb keeps in-frame clones, though not all of them. The table records over 70,000 clones, roughly 80% of them present only once. The sequence was obtained from an adult who received the MenACWY meningococcal vaccine as a control. Sequenced here: peripheral blood, sampled 28 days after the second dose of the MenACWY control vaccine. The V and J genes are TRBV12-3 or TRBV12-4 and TRBJ2-5, with a weak D call TRBD2 (6 bases). The CDR3 loop reads CASSLGGKTQYF. CDR3 nucleotides: TGTGCCAGCAGTTTGGGGGGAAAGACCCAGTACTTC.